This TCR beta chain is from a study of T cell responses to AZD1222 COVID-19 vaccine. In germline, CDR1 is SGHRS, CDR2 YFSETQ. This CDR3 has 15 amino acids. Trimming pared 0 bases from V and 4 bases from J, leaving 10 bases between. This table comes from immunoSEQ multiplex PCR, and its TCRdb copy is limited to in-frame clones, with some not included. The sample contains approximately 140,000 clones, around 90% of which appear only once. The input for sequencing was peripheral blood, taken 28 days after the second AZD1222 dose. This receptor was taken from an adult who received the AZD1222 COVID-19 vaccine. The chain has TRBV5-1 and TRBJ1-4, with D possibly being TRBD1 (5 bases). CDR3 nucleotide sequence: TGCGCCAGCAGCTTGGCCAGACAGCGTAATGAAAAACTGTTTTTT. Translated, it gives CASSLARQRNEKLFF.